Below are 12 T cell receptor beta chains sequenced from a single sample in a study of cytomegalovirus exposure and HLA in healthy donors. PCR amplification relied on 60 Vbeta primers (plus 13 Jbeta primers). Only in-frame clones appear in the TCRdb table, and some are missing; sequencing was by immunoSEQ multiplex PCR. Of approximately 100,000 clones in the sample, approximately 80% were seen once. Sequencing input: PBMCs. These receptors were obtained from a woman aged 40 to 50 in good health and CMV-seronegative.

In nucleotides, the CDR3 is TGTGCCACCAGCTTAAAGGACAGGGATAACACCGGGGAGCTGTTTTTT. Translated: CATSLKDRDNTGELFF. V is TRBV15 and J is TRBJ2-2, with 8 positions matching TRBD1. V was clipped by 5 bases and J by 2 bases; unmatched bases: 7. Germline V gives CDR1 LNHNV, CDR2 YYDKDF (reference sequence). CDR3 length: 16 residues.

The chain carries TRBV14 and TRBJ1-4; 9 positions agree with TRBD1. This CDR3 comprises 17 residues. Germline V gene data show CDR1 as SGHDN and CDR2 as FVKESK. The junction had 13 bases not matched to a gene; V was cut back by 4 bases and J by 7 bases. The CDR3 is CASSPKSGTGSREKLFF. In nucleotides, the CDR3 is TGTGCCAGCAGCCCTAAATCCGGGACAGGGAGTCGTGAAAAACTGTTTTTT.

J is TRBJ1-1 and V is TRBV5-1, with a tentative D call TRBD1 (6 bases). Trimming took off 4 bases at V and 1 base at J, with 17 bases between the two ends. There are 16 residues in the CDR3. Germline lookup yields CDR1 SGHRS and CDR2 YFSETQ. The CDR3 coding sequence is TGCGCCAGCAGCCAGGGGCGGGTCAATACGAACACTGAAGCTTTCTTT. This sequence encodes CASSQGRVNTNTEAFF.

J is TRBJ1-2 and V is TRBV10-1, with D maybe TRBD1 (6 bases). The length of the CDR3 is 12 residues. CDR1 is WNHNN, CDR2 SYGVQD, per germline (reference sequence). V lost 9 bases to trimming and J lost 3 bases, with 11 bases between them. CDR3 nucleotides: TGCGCCAGTCCTCGACAGGACTATGGCTACACCTTC. Translating it yields CASPRQDYGYTF.

This clone was found a few times. V is TRBV19 and J is TRBJ2-7; 7 nucleotides match TRBD2. Germline V gives CDR1 LNHDA, CDR2 SQIVND (reference sequence). J was trimmed by 2 bases and V by 5 bases; bases with no gene match: 3. The CDR3 is made up of 13 amino acids. The CDR3 here is CASSRAGTYEQYF. DNA of the CDR3: TGTGCCAGTAGTCGAGCGGGGACCTACGAGCAGTACTTC. The complete variable domain, with remaining parts taken from reference TRBV19 and TRBJ2-7, reads DGGITQSPKYLFRKEGQNVTLSCEQNLNHDAMYWYRQDPGQGLRLIYYSQIVNDFQKGDIAEGYSVSREKKESFPLTVTSAQKNPTAFYLCASSRAGTYEQYFGPGTRLTVT.

CDR3: CASSLTGVGEKLFF. The CDR3 DNA sequence: TGTGCCAGCAGTTTGACAGGGGTTGGGGAAAAACTGTTTTTT. The chain employs TRBV27 and TRBJ1-4; 8 nucleotides align to TRBD1. The V segment lost 3 bases and the J segment 8 bases; nucleotides outside the gene matches: 5. Germline CDR1 and CDR2: MNHEY and SMNVEV (reference sequence). The CDR3 covers 14 residues.

This chain links TRBV5-1 with TRBJ2-1, with 7 bases matching TRBD2. The CDR3 is 15 residues long. CDR1 is SGHRS and CDR2 is YFSETQ in the germline V gene. Trimming removed 1 base from V and 4 bases from J; junction bases left unmatched: 5. The CDR3 sequence is CASSLYRGDYNEQFF. The CDR3 DNA is TGCGCCAGCAGCTTGTACCGGGGGGATTACAATGAGCAGTTCTTC.

V usage is TRBV7-9 and J usage is TRBJ1-1; D uncertain. CDR1 and CDR2 (germline): SEHNR, FQNEAQ (reference sequence). The CDR3 sequence is 13 residues long. Between the trimmed V and J ends, which lost 2 bases and 0 bases, there was a span of 4 bases. The CDR3 is CASSLSVNTEAFF. CDR3 coding DNA: TGTGCCAGCAGCTTATCTGTGAACACTGAAGCTTTCTTT.

V usage is TRBV25-1 and J usage is TRBJ1-6, with D perhaps TRBD1 (5 bases). V was pared by 1 base and J by 10 bases, with 14 bases between. Germline loops: CDR1 MGHDK, CDR2 SYGVNS. The CDR3 contains 15 residues. CDR3 protein: CASSELGGTLSPLHF. CDR3 coding DNA: TGTGCCAGCAGTGAATTAGGAGGGACTCTCTCACCCCTCCACTTT.

The chain uses TRBV5-4 and TRBJ1-2; TRBD1 agrees at 7 bases. Germline V gene lookup returns CDR1 SGHNT and CDR2 YYREEE (reference sequence). After removal of 0 bases from V and 3 bases from J, the junction contained 2 bases not matched to a gene. There are 14 residues in the CDR3. CDR3 sequence: CASSLAGGHYGYTF. The CDR3 DNA is TGTGCCAGCAGCTTGGCAGGGGGACACTATGGCTACACCTTC.

This clone was seen once. This sequence joins TRBV6-5 and TRBJ1-5, with TRBD1 matching 9 bases. This CDR3 comprises 14 residues. V was pared by 7 bases and J by 6 bases, with 7 bases of the junction left unmatched. The V gene's germline CDR1 is MNHEY and CDR2 SVGAGI. DNA of the CDR3: TGTGCCAGCACTCCGGGACAGGGTCGTCAGCCCCAGCATTTT. The encoded protein is CASTPGQGRQPQHF.

This chain connects TRBV9 to TRBJ1-1; 10 nucleotides match TRBD1. The CDR3 length is 15 residues. CDR1 is SGDLS and CDR2 is YYNGEE in the germline V gene. The junction had 9 bases not matched to a gene; V was cut back by 3 bases and J by 7 bases. The CDR3 spells CASSAQDRGFVEAFF. The CDR3 coding sequence is TGTGCCAGCAGCGCCCAGGACAGGGGGTTTGTTGAAGCTTTCTTT.